The 27 T cell receptor beta chains presented below share a single source sample, sequenced in a study of T cells in tuberculosis. This table comes from immunoSEQ multiplex PCR, and its TCRdb copy is limited to in-frame clones, with some not included. The repertoire holds some 40,000 clones, 95% seen once, with roughly 3.5% in the top ten. The sample was PBMCs. These receptors were collected from a donor between 10 and 35 years old with latent tuberculosis or without tuberculosis infection.

The gene calls are TRBV27 and TRBJ1-1; perhaps TRBD1 as D (6 bases). The germline gives CDR1 MNHEY, CDR2 SMNVEV (reference sequence). The CDR3 runs 18 residues. Trimming removed 6 bases at V and 4 bases at J, with 27 bases between. The CDR3 protein is CASSTSQGGVSSITEAFF. CDR3 bases: TGTGCCAGCAGCACGTCACAGGGTGGGGTTAGTTCGATCACTGAAGCTTTCTTT.

The chain's CDR3 is CASSLLFGGIQETQYF. DNA for the CDR3: TGTGCCAGCAGCTTATTATTCGGGGGGATCCAAGAGACCCAGTACTTC. The V and J genes are TRBV7-2 and TRBJ2-5; TRBD2 matches 7 bases. The CDR3 spans 16 residues. Germline CDR1 is SGHTA and CDR2 is FQGNSA. Unmatched junction bases numbered 7, after V lost 2 bases and J lost 1 base.

J is TRBJ1-2 and V is TRBV14; tentative D call: TRBD1 (5 bases). The CDR3 runs 14 residues. Germline loops: CDR1 SGHDN, CDR2 FVKESK. Deletions cut 4 bases from V and 5 bases from J, with 14 bases between. The CDR3, as DNA: TGTGCCAGCAGCCCCGGTGCAGGGCTTTATGGCTACACCTTC. Encoded protein: CASSPGAGLYGYTF.

This clone was seen once. V is TRBV9 and J is TRBJ1-2; TRBD1 is a possible D gene (6 bases). With 0 bases removed from V and 7 bases from J, the gap between germline ends came to 7 bases. This CDR3 is 12 amino acids long. The germline V gene encodes CDR1 SGDLS and CDR2 YYNGEE. The CDR3 sequence: CASSVGQVGYTF. CDR3 in DNA: TGTGCCAGCAGCGTAGGACAGGTTGGCTACACCTTC.

The count of this clone is one. This rearrangement joins TRBV7-2 to TRBJ2-3; 8 nucleotides align to TRBD2. Germline V gene sequence: CDR1 SGHTA, CDR2 FQGNSA. The CDR3 totals 15 residues. Losses at the gene ends were 1 base for V and 4 bases for J; bases not matched to a gene: 4. CDR3 sequence (DNA): TGTGCCAGCAGCTTAGACCGGGGGGGCTCAGATACGCAGTATTTT. This translates into CASSLDRGGSDTQYF.

In the case of this clone: One end of the junction fails to match germline, which may point to a read error. The chain combines TRBV6-6 with TRBJ2-3, with D possibly being TRBD2 (5 bases). Germline V gene sequence: CDR1 MNHNY, CDR2 SVGAGI (reference sequence). This CDR3 comprises 14 residues. DNA for the CDR3: TGTGCCAGCAGTTACGGAGGAAGCAGAGATACGCAGTATTTT. It is translated as CASSYGGSRDTQYF.

The rearrangement links TRBV5-1 to TRBJ2-7; D gene ambiguous. Between the trimmed V and J ends, which lost 0 bases and 4 bases, there was a span of 8 bases. The CDR3 is 13 amino acids. Germline V CDR1 and CDR2: SGHRS, YFSETQ. In nucleotides, the CDR3 is TGCGCCAGCAGCTTGGCCTCAGGATACGAGCAGTACTTC. Its translation is CASSLASGYEQYF.

This clone was seen a few times. V gene TRBV14 combines with J gene TRBJ1-2; D gene unclear. The V end was cut by 4 bases, the J end by 5 bases, with 11 bases between. The CDR3 loop spans 13 amino acids. Germline values: CDR1 SGHDN, CDR2 FVKESK. This CDR3 reads CASSLIIGYGYTF. In DNA, the CDR3 is TGTGCCAGCAGCCTCATAATCGGGTATGGCTACACCTTC.

The chain combines TRBV15 with TRBJ2-5; 9 positions agree with TRBD1. CDR3 length equals 15 residues. J gave up 5 bases and V 1 base, and 5 bases lay outside the gene matches. The V gene's germline CDR1 is LNHNV and CDR2 YYDKDF (reference sequence). DNA of the CDR3: TGTGCCACCAGCAGAGGGGGGACAGGGACGGAGACCCAGTACTTC. This gives the protein CATSRGGTGTETQYF.

J is TRBJ1-6 and V is TRBV5-1, with 10 bases lining up with TRBD1. CDR3 length equals 15 residues. V lost 4 bases and J lost 7; bases outside the gene matches: 5. The germline V gene encodes CDR1 SGHRS and CDR2 YFSETQ. CDR3 protein: CASSQLGQGNSPLHF. CDR3 nucleotides: TGCGCCAGCAGCCAACTGGGACAGGGGAATTCACCCCTCCACTTT. Looking up the rest from reference TRBV5-1 and TRBJ1-6 gives the full variable domain: KAGVTQTPRYLIKTRGQQVTLSCSPISGHRSVSWYQQTPGQGLQFLFEYFSETQRNKGNFPGRFSGRQFSNSRSEMNVSTLELGDSALYLCASSQLGQGNSPLHFGNGTRLTVT.

Here the CDR3 reads CSVTARYRGHTEAFF. The CDR3, as DNA: TGCAGCGTGACCGCTCGATACAGGGGGCACACTGAAGCTTTCTTT. This chain uses TRBV29-1 with TRBJ1-1; TRBD1 aligns across 9 bases. Per the germline V gene, CDR1 is SQVTM and CDR2 is ANQGSEA. Losses at the gene ends were 6 bases for V and 3 bases for J; bases not matched to a gene: 11. The CDR3 has 15 residues.

This CDR3 reads CASRGTGDTGELFF. CDR3 DNA: TGTGCCAGCAGGGGGACAGGGGACACCGGGGAGCTGTTTTTT. The V gene is TRBV25-1, the J gene TRBJ2-2; 10 bases fit TRBD1. CDR3 length: 14 amino acids. CDR1 and CDR2 from the germline V gene are MGHDK and SYGVNS. Germline trimming cut 6 bases from V and 3 bases from J; bases unmatched to any gene: 1.

The genes are TRBV5-6 and TRBJ2-5, with TRBD2 matching over 13 bases. The V gene end was trimmed by 1 base and the J gene end by 4 bases; junction bases not matched to a gene: 7. The germline CDR1 and CDR2 sequences are SGHDT and YYEEEE. The CDR3 has 17 amino acids. CDR3 loop: CASSLTSGGAFRETQYF. Here the CDR3 DNA reads TGTGCCAGCAGCTTGACTAGCGGGGGGGCTTTTCGAGAGACCCAGTACTTC. The entire variable domain, with the rest obtained from reference TRBV5-6 and TRBJ2-5, is as follows: DAGVTQSPTHLIKTRGQQVTLRCSPKSGHDTVSWYQQALGQGPQFIFQYYEEEERQRGNFPDRFSGHQFPNYSSELNVNALLLGDSALYLCASSLTSGGAFRETQYFGPGTRLLVL.

The chain has TRBV5-4 and TRBJ2-5, with 10 bases aligning to TRBD2. J was trimmed by 5 bases and V by 0 bases; bases with no gene match: 4. The CDR3 extends over 15 amino acids. Germline CDR1 SGHNT, CDR2 YYREEE (reference sequence). The CDR3 region is CASSLERGGPETQYF. The DNA of the CDR3 is TGTGCCAGCAGCTTGGAGCGGGGGGGCCCGGAGACCCAGTACTTC.

The chain has TRBV28 and TRBJ2-1; D gene uncertain. The CDR3 spans 15 residues. V lost 3 bases and J 0 bases, leaving 9 bases between the germline ends. The germline gives CDR1 MDHEN, CDR2 SYDVKM. The CDR3 DNA follows: TGTGCCAGCAGTTTCGTGGTGAGCTCCTACAATGAGCAGTTCTTC. It translates to CASSFVVSSYNEQFF.

This chain uses TRBV27 with TRBJ1-2; 11 bases align to TRBD1. This CDR3 has 13 residues. In germline, CDR1 is MNHEY, CDR2 SMNVEV (reference sequence). Trimming took 6 bases from V and 7 from J; bases not matched to a gene: 4. The CDR3 loop reads CASRGTGGAGYTF. CDR3 coding DNA: TGTGCCAGCAGGGGGACAGGGGGGGCTGGCTACACCTTC.

The V gene is TRBV18, the J gene TRBJ2-7; TRBD1 matches at 8 bases. This CDR3 spans 15 amino acids. Germline loops: CDR1 KGHSH, CDR2 LQKENI. J gave up 2 bases and V 3 bases, and 6 bases lay outside the gene matches. Written as DNA, the CDR3 is TGTGCCAGCTCACCCTTGACAGGGGTGGCCTACGAGCAGTACTTC. It specifies CASSPLTGVAYEQYF. Full variable domain (missing parts from reference TRBV18 and TRBJ2-7): NAGVMQNPRHLVRRRGQEARLRCSPMKGHSHVYWYRQLPEEGLKFMVYLQKENIIDESGMPKERFSAEFPKEGPSILRIQQVVRGDSAAYFCASSPLTGVAYEQYFGPGTRLTVT.

The CDR3 sequence is CASSIRDTKNIQYF. CDR3 bases: TGTGCCAGCAGCATCCGGGACACGAAAAACATTCAGTACTTC. The rearrangement uses TRBV5-6 and TRBJ2-4; maybe TRBD1 (6 bases). Trimming shortened V by 4 bases and J by 4 bases, and 12 bases separated the two germline ends. The CDR3 runs to 14 residues. Germline lookup yields CDR1 SGHDT and CDR2 YYEEEE.

The chain recombines TRBV4-3 with TRBJ1-1; D remains ambiguous. Trimming left V 0 bases short and J 0 bases short, with 5 bases between. CDR1 is LGHNA and CDR2 is YSLEER in the germline V gene. The CDR3 has 14 amino acids. CDR3 sequence reads: CASSQDRVNTEAFF. The CDR3 bases are TGCGCCAGCAGCCAAGATCGTGTGAACACTGAAGCTTTCTTT.

This rearrangement joins TRBV6-6 to TRBJ2-7; D might be TRBD2 (5 bases). V shed 6 bases and J shed 5 bases, with 20 bases lying between them. Looked up from germline, CDR1 is MNHNY and CDR2 is SVGAGI (reference sequence). This CDR3 has 15 amino acids. The CDR3 protein is CASSLTRVGTHEQYF. The CDR3 DNA follows: TGTGCCAGCAGCCTGACGCGGGTCGGTACCCACGAGCAGTACTTC.

V and J are TRBV9 and TRBJ2-1, with 8 bases identical to TRBD2. The germline V gene encodes CDR1 SGDLS and CDR2 YYNGEE. There are 17 residues in the CDR3. V dropped 2 bases and J dropped 7; count of bases not matched to a gene: 14. CDR3: CASSVRPGLEFLNEQFF. The CDR3 DNA is TGTGCCAGCAGCGTCCGCCCGGGACTAGAATTTTTGAATGAGCAGTTCTTC.

V gene TRBV6-1 combines with J gene TRBJ2-1; 11 nucleotides align to TRBD2. Trimming removed 0 bases from V and 0 bases from J; junction bases left unmatched: 4. The CDR3 has 18 amino acids. Per the germline V gene, CDR1 is MNHNS and CDR2 is SASEGT. The CDR3 spells CASSEASGGGRSYNEQFF. The CDR3 bases are TGTGCCAGCAGTGAAGCTAGCGGGGGGGGTCGCTCCTACAATGAGCAGTTCTTC.

The rearrangement joins TRBV19 to TRBJ1-4; D not resolved. Per germline, CDR1 LNHDA and CDR2 SQIVND (reference sequence). Trimming took off 3 bases at V and 6 bases at J, with 17 bases between the two ends. CDR3 length: 16 residues. CDR3 DNA: TGTGCCAGTAGTATGAGTAGCGGATATCAGGATGAAAAACTGTTTTTT. It codes for CASSMSSGYQDEKLFF.

The chain uses TRBV11-2 and TRBJ1-5; TRBD1 agrees at 10 bases. CDR1 SGHAT and CDR2 FQNNGV come from the germline V gene. The ends lost 6 bases at V and 5 bases at J; junction bases unmatched: 10. The length of the CDR3 is 16 residues. CDR3 nucleotides: TGTGCCAGCAGACCCCCTGGACAGGGGGTAGATCAGCCCCAGCATTTT. Translation: CASRPPGQGVDQPQHF.

The chain links TRBV5-4 to TRBJ2-7, with D possibly TRBD1 on 6 matching bases. The germline gives CDR1 SGHNT, CDR2 YYREEE (reference sequence). V was pared by 2 bases and J by 4 bases, with 7 bases between. The CDR3 is made up of 12 amino acids. CDR3 protein: CASSLQGYEQYF. For the CDR3, the DNA is TGTGCCAGCAGCTTACAGGGATACGAGCAGTACTTC. The full variable domain, rest sourced from reference TRBV5-4 and TRBJ2-7, is ETGVTQSPTHLIKTRGQQVTLRCSSQSGHNTVSWYQQALGQGPQFIFQYYREEENGRGNFPPRFSGLQFPNYSSELNVNALELDDSALYLCASSLQGYEQYFGPGTRLTVT.

Concerning this clone itself: Here the CDR3 omits its conserved ending phenylalanine or tryptophan, so a read error is the likely source. Because the CDR3's place on the DNA is in doubt, the DNA is left out and the CDR3 is given as listed by TCRdb. CDR3 residues: CASSEGTPGPTLAL. The J gene is TRBJ1-2, the V gene TRBV2. The CDR3 is 14 amino acids long, termini counted. Per the germline V gene, CDR1 is SNHLY and CDR2 is FYNNEI.

The chain carries TRBV9 and TRBJ1-2, with TRBD1 matching 7 bases. Germline assignment: CDR1 SGDLS and CDR2 YYNGEE. J was trimmed by 5 bases and V by 3 bases; bases with no gene match: 7. This CDR3 has 14 amino acids. Here the CDR3 reads CASSGVQGRYGYTF. Here the CDR3 DNA reads TGTGCCAGCAGCGGAGTACAGGGGCGGTATGGCTACACCTTC.